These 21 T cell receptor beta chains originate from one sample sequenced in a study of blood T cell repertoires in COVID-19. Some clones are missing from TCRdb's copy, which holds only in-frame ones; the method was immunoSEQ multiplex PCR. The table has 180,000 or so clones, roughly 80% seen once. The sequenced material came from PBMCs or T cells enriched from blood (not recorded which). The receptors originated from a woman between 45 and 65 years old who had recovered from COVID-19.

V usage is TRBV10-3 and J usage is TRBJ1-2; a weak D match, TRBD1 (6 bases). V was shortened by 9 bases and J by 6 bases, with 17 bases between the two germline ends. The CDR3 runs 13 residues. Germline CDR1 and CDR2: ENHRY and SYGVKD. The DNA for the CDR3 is TGTGCCATGAGAGGGGGAGCGGAGGATGGCTACACCTTC. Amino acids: CAMRGGAEDGYTF.

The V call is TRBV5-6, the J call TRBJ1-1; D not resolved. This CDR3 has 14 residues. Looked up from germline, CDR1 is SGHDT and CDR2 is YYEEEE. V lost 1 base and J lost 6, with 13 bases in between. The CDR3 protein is CASSLQVPIAEAFF. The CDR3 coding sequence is TGTGCCAGCAGCTTGCAGGTCCCGATAGCTGAAGCTTTCTTT.

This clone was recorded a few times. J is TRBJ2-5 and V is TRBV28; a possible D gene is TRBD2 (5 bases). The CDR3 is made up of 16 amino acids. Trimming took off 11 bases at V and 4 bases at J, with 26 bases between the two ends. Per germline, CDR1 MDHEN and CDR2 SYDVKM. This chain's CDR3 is CASSSRTPGRVETQYF. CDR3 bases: TGTGCCTCTTCCTCCAGGACTCCCGGGCGGGTAGAGACCCAGTACTTC.

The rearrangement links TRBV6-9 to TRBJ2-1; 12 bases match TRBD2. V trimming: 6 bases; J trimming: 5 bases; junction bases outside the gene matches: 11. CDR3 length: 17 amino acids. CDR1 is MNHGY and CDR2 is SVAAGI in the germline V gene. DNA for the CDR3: TGTGCCAGCAGCTTAGCTACGACTAGCGGGGGAGACAATGAGCAGTTCTTC. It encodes CASSLATTSGGDNEQFF.

The CDR3 loop reads CASSFLQGREKLFF. In nucleotides, the CDR3 is TGTGCCAGCAGTTTTCTCCAGGGTCGGGAAAAACTGTTTTTT. The chain uses TRBV28 and TRBJ1-4, with D perhaps matching TRBD1 (5 bases). The germline V gene has CDR1 MDHEN and CDR2 SYDVKM. V dropped 3 bases and J dropped 8 bases, with 13 bases sitting between them. The CDR3 length is 14 residues.

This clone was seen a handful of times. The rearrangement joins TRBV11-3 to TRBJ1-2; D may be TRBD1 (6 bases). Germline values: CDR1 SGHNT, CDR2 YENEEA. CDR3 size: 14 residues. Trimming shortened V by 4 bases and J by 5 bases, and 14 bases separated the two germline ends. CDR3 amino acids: CASSSEGVGYGYTF. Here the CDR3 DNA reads TGTGCCAGCAGCTCCGAGGGGGTTGGGTATGGCTACACCTTC.

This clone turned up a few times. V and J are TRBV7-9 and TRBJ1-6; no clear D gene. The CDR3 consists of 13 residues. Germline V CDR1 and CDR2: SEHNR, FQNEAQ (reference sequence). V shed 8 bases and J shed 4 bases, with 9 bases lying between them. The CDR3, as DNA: TGTGCCAGCTCCCTAGATTATAATTCACCCCTCCACTTT. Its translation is CASSLDYNSPLHF.

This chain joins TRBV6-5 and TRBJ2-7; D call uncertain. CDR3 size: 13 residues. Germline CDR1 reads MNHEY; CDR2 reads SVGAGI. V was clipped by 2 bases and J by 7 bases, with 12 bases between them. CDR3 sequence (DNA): TGTGCCAGCAGTTACGATAGTCTAGGAGAGCAGTACGTC. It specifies CASSYDSLGEQYV.

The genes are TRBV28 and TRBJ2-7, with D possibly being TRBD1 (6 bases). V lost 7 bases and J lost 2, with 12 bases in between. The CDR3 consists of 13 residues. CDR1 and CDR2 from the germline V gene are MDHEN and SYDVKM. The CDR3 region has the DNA TGTGCCAGCAAGAGTCGGGACACCTACGAGCAGTACGTC. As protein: CASKSRDTYEQYV.

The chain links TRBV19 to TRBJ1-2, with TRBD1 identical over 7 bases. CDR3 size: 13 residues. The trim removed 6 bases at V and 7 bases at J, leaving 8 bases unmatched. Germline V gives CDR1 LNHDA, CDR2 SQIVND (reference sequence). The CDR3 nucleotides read TGTGCCAGTAGGGAAACAGGGGTAGGTGGCTACACCTTC. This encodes CASRETGVGGYTF. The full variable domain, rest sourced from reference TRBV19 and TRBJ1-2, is DGGITQSPKYLFRKEGQNVTLSCEQNLNHDAMYWYRQDPGQGLRLIYYSQIVNDFQKGDIAEGYSVSREKKESFPLTVTSAQKNPTAFYLCASRETGVGGYTFGSGTRLTVV.

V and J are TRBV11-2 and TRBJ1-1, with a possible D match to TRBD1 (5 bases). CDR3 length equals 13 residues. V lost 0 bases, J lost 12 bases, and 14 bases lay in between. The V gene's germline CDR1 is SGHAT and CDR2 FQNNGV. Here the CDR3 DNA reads TGTGCCAGCAGCTTAGACTATGGGGCCAGGACTTTCTTT. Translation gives CASSLDYGARTFF.

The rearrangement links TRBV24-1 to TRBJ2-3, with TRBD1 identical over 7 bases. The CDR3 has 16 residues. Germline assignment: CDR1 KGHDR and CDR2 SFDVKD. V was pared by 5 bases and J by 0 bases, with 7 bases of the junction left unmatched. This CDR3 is CATSGTGAPSTDTQYF. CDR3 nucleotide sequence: TGTGCCACCAGTGGTACAGGGGCCCCAAGCACAGATACGCAGTATTTT.

This CDR3 reads CASSVYRDAFF. The DNA for the CDR3 is TGTGCCAGCAGCGTTTACAGGGATGCTTTCTTT. The chain joins TRBV7-2 to TRBJ1-1, with D tentatively TRBD1 (6 bases). Trimming cost V 5 bases and J 11 bases, with 12 bases left between them. The CDR3 spans 11 residues. Germline assignment: CDR1 SGHTA and CDR2 FQGNSA.

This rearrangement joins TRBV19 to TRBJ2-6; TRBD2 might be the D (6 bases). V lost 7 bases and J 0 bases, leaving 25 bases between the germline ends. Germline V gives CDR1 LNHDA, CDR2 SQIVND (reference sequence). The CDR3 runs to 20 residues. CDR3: CASTTPLEGGVTSGANVLTF. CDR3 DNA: TGTGCCAGTACCACCCCCTTAGAGGGCGGGGTAACCTCTGGGGCCAACGTCCTGACTTTC.

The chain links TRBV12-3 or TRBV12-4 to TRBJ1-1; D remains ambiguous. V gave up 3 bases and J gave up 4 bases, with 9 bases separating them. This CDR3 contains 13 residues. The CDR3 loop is CASSFNGGTEAFF. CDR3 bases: TGTGCCAGCAGTTTCAACGGCGGCACTGAAGCTTTCTTT.

CDR3 loop: CASSLGPMNTEAFF. The CDR3 nucleotides are TGTGCCAGCAGCTTAGGTCCCATGAACACTGAAGCTTTCTTT. V gene TRBV11-3 combines with J gene TRBJ1-1; D not certain. The germline V gene has CDR1 SGHNT and CDR2 YENEEA. This CDR3 has 14 amino acids. Trimming left V 1 base short and J 0 bases short, with 6 bases between.

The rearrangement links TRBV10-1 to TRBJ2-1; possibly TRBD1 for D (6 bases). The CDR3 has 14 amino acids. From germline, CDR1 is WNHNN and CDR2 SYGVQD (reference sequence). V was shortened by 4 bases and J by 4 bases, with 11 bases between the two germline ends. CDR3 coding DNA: TGCGCCAGCAGTGCGTACGGGACATACAATGAGCAGTTCTTC. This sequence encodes CASSAYGTYNEQFF.

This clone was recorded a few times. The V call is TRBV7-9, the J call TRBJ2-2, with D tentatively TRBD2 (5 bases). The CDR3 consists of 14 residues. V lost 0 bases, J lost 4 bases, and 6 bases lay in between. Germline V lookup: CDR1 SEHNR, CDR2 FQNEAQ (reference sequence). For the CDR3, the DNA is TGTGCCAGCAGCTTAGCGGGAGTCACCGGGGAGCTGTTTTTT. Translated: CASSLAGVTGELFF.

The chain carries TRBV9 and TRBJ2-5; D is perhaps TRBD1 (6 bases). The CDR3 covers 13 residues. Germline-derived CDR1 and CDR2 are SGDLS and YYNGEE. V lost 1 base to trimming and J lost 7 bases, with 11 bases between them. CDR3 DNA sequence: TGTGCCAGCAGCGTACAGGGGCGCGGGACCCAGTACTTC. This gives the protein CASSVQGRGTQYF.

DNA for the CDR3: TGTGCCTGGAGTGTGGAGTTCAATCAGCCCCAGCATTTT. It is translated as CAWSVEFNQPQHF. The chain recombines TRBV30 with TRBJ1-5; D gene ambiguous. The V gene lost 0 bases and the J gene lost 3 bases, with 6 bases spanning the gap. Germline CDR1 and CDR2: GTSNPN and SVGIG (reference sequence). The CDR3 contains 13 residues.

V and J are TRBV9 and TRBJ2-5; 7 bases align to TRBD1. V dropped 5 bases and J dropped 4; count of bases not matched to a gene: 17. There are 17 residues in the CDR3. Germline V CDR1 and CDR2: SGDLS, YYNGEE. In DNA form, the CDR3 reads TGTGCCAGCAGACGCTTCCACACCGAGGGGGCGCGAGAGACCCAGTACTTC. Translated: CASRRFHTEGARETQYF.